The TCR beta chain described here comes from a study of cytomegalovirus exposure and HLA in healthy donors. Overall study: A preliminary data release comprised 91 million or so unique TCRs obtained from HLA-typed donors.

With regard to this clone: Other nucleotide sequences from this sample produce the same CDR3.

PCR used 60 Vbeta primers and 13 Jbeta primers. Clones were sequenced by immunoSEQ multiplex PCR, and TCRdb holds only the in-frame ones, with some missing. The table shows around 150,000 clones, with 80% to 90% occurring only once. The CDR3 spans 11 residues. V was clipped by 2 bases and J by 7 bases, with 5 bases between them. CDR1 and CDR2 from the germline V gene are MNHEY and SMNVEV (reference sequence). Sequenced: PBMCs. This receptor was obtained from a woman younger than 35 in good health and CMV-seronegative. The rearrangement links TRBV27 to TRBJ1-1; D gene uncertain. The CDR3 loop is CASSLRGEAFF. The CDR3, as DNA: TGTGCCAGCAGTTTACGCGGTGAAGCTTTCTTT.